These T cell receptor beta chains were read from a single sample in a study of blood T cell repertoires in COVID-19. The method was immunoSEQ multiplex PCR; TCRdb's version includes in-frame clones alone and lacks a portion of them. The sample comprises roughly 60,000 clones, 85% of which are singletons, and approximately 12% rests with the top ten. The sample taken for sequencing was peripheral blood. The receptors here all came from a human donor in a cohort sampled during active COVID-19. Each CDR3 is given without its conserved first and last residue.

>TRBV6-2/TRBV6-3
ASSKWAGERDEQY
>TRBV9
ASSPGQGRYNEQF
>TRBV27
ASRGRTGNGGEQY
>TRBV5-1
ASSGRLAGVMYEQY
>TRBV29-1
SVEASGSRTGELF
>TRBV14
ASSQAQGRISGANVLT
>TRBV7-9
ASSRHPDQPQH
>TRBV30
AWSGRIGGGAKTQY
>TRBV7-2
ASSQGLAGDFYNEQF
>TRBV7-3
ASSLIPSVSSYNEQF
>TRBV18
ASSRDTSEKLF
>TRBV28
ASSPTGSYEQY
>TRBV28
ASSSPRSRGGRTQY
>TRBV7-2
ASSSGPEREGRMF
>TRBV25-1
ASSEGGGNQPQH
>TRBV6-6
ASAADPNTEAF
>TRBV5-1
ATEPSGRQPQH
>TRBV28
ASSIGGTYYSGANVLT
>TRBV19
ASRRDRGIIREAF
>TRBV7-9
ASSLAKGLAGVFTGELF
>TRBV11-2
ASSLDPTGVGRPQH
>TRBV7-9
ASSLGRGRGTEAF
>TRBV9
ASSAQGDTETQY
>TRBV27
ASSLGGGRAGRETQY
>TRBV5-1
ASSLVSGALTEAF
>TRBV5-1
ASSYGVNTGELF
>TRBV7-2
ASSLGLGGAVQSQH
>TRBV28
ASSLSFLNPYEQY
>TRBV4-1
ASSQGLLAGGTNEQF
>TRBV7-2
ASSLALAATDTQY
>TRBV18
ATRRGTSGIGDTQY
>TRBV4-3
ASSQRGSGRAYEQY
>TRBV5-1
ASSWDQGGDTEAF
>TRBV3-1/TRBV3-2
ASSQGQGKSPLH
>TRBV5-5
ASSPGTVAPSEQF
>TRBV21-1
ASSTERDITDTQY
>TRBV9
ASSVGSGNSPLH
>TRBV30
AWSRGTYYEQY
>TRBV10-3
AISESRGTGTITDEQF
>TRBV5-1
ASSLARGTGDPNTEAF
>TRBV4-2
ASSQVAGGGYEQY
>TRBV2
ASSEMIAPSGNTIY
>TRBV6-5
ASRGQMNTGELF
>TRBV6-5
ASRVLTDTEAF
>TRBV6-2/TRBV6-3
ASSYSSRWGGEQF